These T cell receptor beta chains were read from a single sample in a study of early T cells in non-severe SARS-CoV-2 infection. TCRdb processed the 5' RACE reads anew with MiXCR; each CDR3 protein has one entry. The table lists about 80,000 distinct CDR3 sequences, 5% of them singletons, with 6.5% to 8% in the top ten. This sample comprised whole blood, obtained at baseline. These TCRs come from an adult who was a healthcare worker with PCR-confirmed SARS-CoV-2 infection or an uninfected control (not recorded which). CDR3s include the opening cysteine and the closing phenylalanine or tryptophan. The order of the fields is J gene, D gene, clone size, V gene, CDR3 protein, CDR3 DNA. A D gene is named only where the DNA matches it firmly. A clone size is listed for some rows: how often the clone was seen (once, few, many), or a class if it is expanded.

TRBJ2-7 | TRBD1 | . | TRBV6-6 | CASSRGGQGYEQYF | TGTGCCAGCTCCAGGGGAGGACAGGGATACGAGCAGTACTTC
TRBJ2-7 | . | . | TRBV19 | CASSIGTTGYEQYF | TGTGCCAGTAGTATAGGCACCACAGGCTACGAGCAGTACTTC
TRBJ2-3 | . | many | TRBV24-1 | CATSAAVGTDTQYF | TGTGCCACCAGTGCGGCGGTCGGTACAGATACGCAGTATTTT
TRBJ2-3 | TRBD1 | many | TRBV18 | CASSRGQTDTQYF | TGTGCCAGCTCACGGGGACAGACAGATACGCAGTATTTT
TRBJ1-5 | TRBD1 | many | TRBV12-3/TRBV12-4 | CASSSPGGLGQPQHF | TGTGCCAGCAGTTCCCCAGGGGGGCTGGGTCAGCCCCAGCATTTT
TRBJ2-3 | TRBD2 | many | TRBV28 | CASSLFGGSGDTQYF | TGTGCCAGCAGTTTATTCGGCGGGAGCGGAGATACGCAGTATTTT
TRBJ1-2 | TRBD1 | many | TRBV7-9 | CASSPHGTGDGYTF | TGTGCCAGCAGCCCCCACGGGACAGGGGATGGCTACACCTTC
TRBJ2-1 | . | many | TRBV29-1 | CSVVPAAYNEQFF | TGCAGCGTTGTACCCGCGGCCTACAATGAGCAGTTCTTC
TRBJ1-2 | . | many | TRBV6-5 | CASSRTENSNYGYTF | TGTGCCAGCAGTCGGACAGAGAATAGTAACTATGGCTACACCTTC
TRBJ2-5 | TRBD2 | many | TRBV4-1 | CASSQEGLAGRGETQYF | TGCGCCAGCAGCCAAGAGGGACTAGCGGGTCGCGGGGAGACCCAGTACTTC
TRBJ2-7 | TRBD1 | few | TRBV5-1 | CASSSDRGSYEQYF | TGCGCCAGCAGCTCAGACAGGGGCTCCTACGAGCAGTACTTC
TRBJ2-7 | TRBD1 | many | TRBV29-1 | CSVAWTGSYEQYF | TGCAGCGTTGCTTGGACAGGGTCCTACGAGCAGTACTTC
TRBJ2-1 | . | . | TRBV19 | CASTRSSYNEQFF | TGTGCCAGTACTAGGAGCTCCTACAATGAGCAGTTCTTC
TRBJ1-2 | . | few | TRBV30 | CAWRVRVGYTF | TGTGCCTGGAGGGTAAGAGTCGGCTACACCTTC
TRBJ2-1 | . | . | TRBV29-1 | CSADSSTRSYNEQFF | TGCAGCGCCGACAGTTCTACCCGCTCCTACAATGAGCAGTTCTTC
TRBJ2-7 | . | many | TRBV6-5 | CASSYSTGEGEQYF | TGTGCCAGCAGTTACTCGACGGGAGAGGGCGAGCAGTACTTC
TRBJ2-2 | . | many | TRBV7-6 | CASSLAQSWTDAGELFF | TGTGCCAGCAGCTTAGCGCAATCTTGGACAGACGCCGGGGAGCTGTTTTTT
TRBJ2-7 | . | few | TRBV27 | CASSLPGMGEQYF | TGTGCCAGCAGTTTACCGGGTATGGGCGAGCAGTACTTC
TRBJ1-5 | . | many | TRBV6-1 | CASDRFYSNQPQHF | TGTGCCTCTGACAGGTTTTATAGCAATCAGCCCCAGCATTTT
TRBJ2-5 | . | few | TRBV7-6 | CASSQSGYQETQYF | TGTGCCAGCAGTCAGAGCGGGTACCAAGAGACCCAGTACTTC
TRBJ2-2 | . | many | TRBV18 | CASSPLTATNTGELFF | TGTGCCAGCTCACCACTGACAGCTACGAACACCGGGGAGCTGTTTTTT
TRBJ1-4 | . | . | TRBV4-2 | CASSQVWGLNEKLFF | TGTGCCAGCAGCCAAGTCTGGGGGCTTAATGAAAAACTGTTTTTT
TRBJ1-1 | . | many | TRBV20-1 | CSAFRTGTEAFF | TGCAGTGCTTTTCGGACGGGCACTGAAGCTTTCTTT
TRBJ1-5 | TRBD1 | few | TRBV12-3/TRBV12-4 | CASSAHGQASNQPQHF | TGTGCCAGCAGTGCGCACGGACAGGCTAGCAATCAGCCCCAGCATTTT
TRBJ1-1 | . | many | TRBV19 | CASSPSGRMNTEAFF | TGTGCCAGTAGTCCCTCGGGACGTATGAACACTGAAGCTTTCTTT
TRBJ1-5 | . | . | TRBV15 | CATSRVDQPQHF | TGTGCCACCAGCAGAGTAGATCAGCCCCAGCATTTT
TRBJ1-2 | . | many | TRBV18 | CASSQAGGARGYTF | TGTGCCAGCTCCCAGGCCGGGGGGGCGCGGGGCTACACCTTC
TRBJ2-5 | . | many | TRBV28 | CASSLRLDETQYF | TGTGCCAGCAGTTTAAGGCTGGACGAGACCCAGTACTTC
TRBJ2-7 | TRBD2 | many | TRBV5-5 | CASSLVQRENYEQYF | TGTGCCAGCAGCTTGGTCCAGCGGGAGAACTACGAGCAGTACTTC
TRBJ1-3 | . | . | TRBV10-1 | CASSDRPSGNTIYF | TGCGCCAGTTCAGACAGGCCCTCTGGAAACACCATATATTTT
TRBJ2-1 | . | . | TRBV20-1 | CSASGRIYEQFF | TGCAGTGCTAGCGGGAGAATCTATGAGCAGTTCTTC
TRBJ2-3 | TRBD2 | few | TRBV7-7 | CASSPLAGGSGTQYF | TGTGCCAGCAGCCCCCTAGCGGGAGGGTCCGGTACGCAGTATTTT
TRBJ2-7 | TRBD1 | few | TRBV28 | CASNFAGQGYEQYF | TGTGCCAGCAATTTCGCCGGACAGGGCTACGAGCAGTACTTC
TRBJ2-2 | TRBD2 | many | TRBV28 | CASTAGGSTGELFF | TGTGCCAGCACAGCGGGAGGGTCCACCGGGGAGCTGTTTTTT
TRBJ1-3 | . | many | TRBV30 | CAWSVIGSWSDKMDTIYF | TGTGCCTGGAGTGTAATAGGATCTTGGTCCGACAAGATGGACACCATATATTTT
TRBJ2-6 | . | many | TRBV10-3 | CAISAAGANVLTF | TGTGCCATCAGCGCAGCTGGGGCCAACGTCCTGACTTTC
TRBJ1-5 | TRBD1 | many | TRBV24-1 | CATSDPGQDQPQHF | TGTGCCACCAGTGATCCGGGACAGGATCAGCCCCAGCATTTT
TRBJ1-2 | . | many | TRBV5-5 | CASRSAAPNGGNYGYTF | TGTGCCAGCAGGAGTGCGGCTCCTAACGGGGGAAACTATGGCTACACCTTC
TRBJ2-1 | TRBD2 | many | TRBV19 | CASTHLAGGEQFF | TGTGCCAGTACCCACCTAGCGGGAGGTGAGCAGTTCTTC
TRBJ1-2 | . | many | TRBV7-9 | CASTPQGPYGYTF | TGTGCCAGCACGCCACAGGGCCCCTATGGCTACACCTTC
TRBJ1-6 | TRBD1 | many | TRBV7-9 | CASSIGTDFLHF | TGTGCCAGCAGCATCGGGACAGACTTTCTCCACTTT
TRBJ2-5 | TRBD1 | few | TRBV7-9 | CASSARGTVQETQYF | TGTGCCAGCAGTGCCAGGGGGACAGTCCAAGAGACCCAGTACTTC
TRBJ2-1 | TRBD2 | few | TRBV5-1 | CASSDGLAGGPGVAEQFF | TGCGCCAGCAGCGACGGACTAGCGGGAGGGCCGGGGGTGGCTGAGCAGTTCTTC
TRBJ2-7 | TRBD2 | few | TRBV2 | CASSEGLAGAYEQYF | TGTGCCAGCAGTGAAGGACTAGCGGGCGCCTACGAGCAGTACTTC
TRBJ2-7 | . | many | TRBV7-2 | CASSLVWQDEQYF | TGTGCCAGCAGCTTAGTCTGGCAGGACGAGCAGTACTTC
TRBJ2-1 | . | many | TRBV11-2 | CASSSLGGATYNEQFF | TGTGCCAGCAGCTCTCTCGGGGGAGCGACCTACAATGAGCAGTTCTTC
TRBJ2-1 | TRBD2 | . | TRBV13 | CASSLGASGVYNEQFF | TGTGCCAGCAGCTTAGGCGCGAGCGGGGTTTACAATGAGCAGTTCTTC
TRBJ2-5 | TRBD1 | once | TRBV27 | CASSSPGQTGQETQYF | TGTGCCAGCAGTTCCCCGGGACAGACGGGGCAAGAGACCCAGTACTTC
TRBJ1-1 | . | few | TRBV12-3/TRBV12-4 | CASSALGAYTEAFF | TGTGCCAGCAGTGCCCTGGGAGCTTACACTGAAGCTTTCTTT
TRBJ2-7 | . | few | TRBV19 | CASSISLGHHEQYF | TGTGCCAGTAGTATCTCTCTAGGGCACCACGAGCAGTACTTC
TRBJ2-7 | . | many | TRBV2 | CASSDPYEQYF | TGTGCCAGCAGTGACCCCTACGAGCAGTACTTC